This T cell receptor beta chain was profiled in a study of T-cell reconstitution after alpha-beta-depleted transplantation in children (dated by TCRdb to about 2016). General notes on the study: T-cell immune reconstitution after TCRalphabeta/CD19-depleted allogeneic hematopoietic cell transplantation in children was quantitatively tracked in the study by means of TCR repertoire profiling.

The library came from PCR. Instrument on record: Illumina HiSeq 2500. To normalize quantification of the TCRbeta repertoire, the TCR libraries were built with molecular barcoding that relied on unique molecular identifiers. TCRdb handled the public reads itself, with Q25 trimming in fastp and clone calling in MiXCR, and kept productive beta chains. Each entry is one CDR3 protein sequence, shown with its most common DNA and genes. For this sample the table gives hundreds of thousands of distinct CDR3 sequences, of which roughly 17% were detected only once. The ten most abundant clones make up 0.8% to 1.1% of the sample. This clonotype was seen a handful of times. Its binding antigen is unknown. The sample holds no much larger clone one base away, and base qualities are not on file. The source was PBMCs from the stem cell graft donor, collected from the stem cell graft. This clonotype originated in a human donor who donated a stem cell graft to a child with acute myeloid leukemia.

DNA sequence: TGCAGTGCTAGAGGTGGACAGGGTGTGAATTCACCCCTCCACTTT. It codes for CSARGGQGVNSPLHF. The chain uses TRBV20-1 and TRBJ1-6; a stretch of 8 junction bases matches TRBD1. Unmatched junction bases come to 6, with V trimmed by 1 base and J by 7 bases. CDR1 and CDR2 (DFQATT, SNEGSKA) derive from the germline V gene (reference sequence). The CDR3, cysteine through phenylalanine, is 15 amino acids long. CDR3 DNA is the only sequence kept; it has 45 bases, read in frame from the first base.